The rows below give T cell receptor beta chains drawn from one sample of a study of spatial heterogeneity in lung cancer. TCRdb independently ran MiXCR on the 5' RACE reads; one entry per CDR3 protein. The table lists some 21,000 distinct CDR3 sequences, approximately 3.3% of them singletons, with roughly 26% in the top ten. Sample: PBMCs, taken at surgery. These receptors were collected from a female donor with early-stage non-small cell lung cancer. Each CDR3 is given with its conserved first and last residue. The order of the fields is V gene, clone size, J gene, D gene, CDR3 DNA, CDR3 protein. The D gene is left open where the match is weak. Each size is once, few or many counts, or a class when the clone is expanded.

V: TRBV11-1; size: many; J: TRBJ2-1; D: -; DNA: TGTGCCAGCAGCCCTCGGTTACACAATGAGCAGTTCTTC; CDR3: CASSPRLHNEQFF
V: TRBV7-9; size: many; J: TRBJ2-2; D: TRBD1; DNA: TGTGCCAGCAGGGACAGGGGCGACGCCGGGGAGCTGTTTTTT; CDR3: CASRDRGDAGELFF
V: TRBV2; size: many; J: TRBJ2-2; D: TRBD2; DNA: TGTGCCAGCACGGCGGGAGGGCATACCGGGGAGCTGTTTTTT; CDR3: CASTAGGHTGELFF
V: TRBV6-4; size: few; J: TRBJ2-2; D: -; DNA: TGTGCCAGCAGTGAAGGGGACCCCCCGGCCGGGGAGCTGTTTTTT; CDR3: CASSEGDPPAGELFF
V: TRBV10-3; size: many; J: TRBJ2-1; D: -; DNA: TGTGCCATCAGCCTAGCCGGCAATGAGCAGTTCTTC; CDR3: CAISLAGNEQFF
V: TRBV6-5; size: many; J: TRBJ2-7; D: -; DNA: TGTGCCAGCAGCAAGGCCGCTTTATCCGAGCAGTACTTC; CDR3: CASSKAALSEQYF
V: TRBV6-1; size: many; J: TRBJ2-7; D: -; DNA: TGTGCCAGCAGTGATCTAGCGCCCCCCGAGCAGTACTTC; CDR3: CASSDLAPPEQYF
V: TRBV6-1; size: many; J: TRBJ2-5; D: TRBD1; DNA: TGTGCCAGCGCGAGGACAGGGAATGGAGAGACCCAGTACTTC; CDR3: CASARTGNGETQYF
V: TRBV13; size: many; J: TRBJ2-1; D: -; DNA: TGTGCCAGCAGCTTAGAACGGTACAATGAGCAGTTCTTC; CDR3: CASSLERYNEQFF
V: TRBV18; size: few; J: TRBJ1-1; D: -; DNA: TGTGCCAGCTCAGGGGGGGCAAACACTGAAGCTTTCTTT; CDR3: CASSGGANTEAFF
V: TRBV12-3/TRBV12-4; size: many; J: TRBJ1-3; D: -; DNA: TGTGCCAGCAGTTCCCCCTTCTACGGACCGCATAGCTCTGGAAACACCATATATTTT; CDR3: CASSSPFYGPHSSGNTIYF
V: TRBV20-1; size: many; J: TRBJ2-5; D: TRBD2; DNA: TGCAGTGCTATCCCACTCCGGACTAGCGGGAACCAAGAGACCCAGTACTTC; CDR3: CSAIPLRTSGNQETQYF
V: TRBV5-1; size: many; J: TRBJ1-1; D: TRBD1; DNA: TGCGCCAGCAGCAAAGAAGACAGGGCCTTCTTT; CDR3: CASSKEDRAFF
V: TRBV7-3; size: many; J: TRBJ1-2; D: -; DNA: TGTGCCAGCAGCCAAACAAGGACATCCGGCTACACCTTC; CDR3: CASSQTRTSGYTF
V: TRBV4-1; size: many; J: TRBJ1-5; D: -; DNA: TGCGCCAGCCGAAAAAATCAGCCCCAGCATTTT; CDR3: CASRKNQPQHF
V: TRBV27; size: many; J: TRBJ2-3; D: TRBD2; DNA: TGTGCCAGCCTAGCGGGAAACACAGATACGCAGTATTTT; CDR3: CASLAGNTDTQYF
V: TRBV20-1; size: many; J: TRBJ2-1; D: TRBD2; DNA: TGCAGTGCTAGGACTAGCGGGGCCCTCCTGGGCTACAATGAGCAGTTCTTC; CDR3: CSARTSGALLGYNEQFF
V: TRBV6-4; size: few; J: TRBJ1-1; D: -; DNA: -; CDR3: CASSVTTVGRGTFF
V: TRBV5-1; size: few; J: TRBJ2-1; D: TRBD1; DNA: TGCGCCAGCAGCTTGGCCCTACAGGGGGGTTCCTACAATGAGCAGTTCTTC; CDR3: CASSLALQGGSYNEQFF
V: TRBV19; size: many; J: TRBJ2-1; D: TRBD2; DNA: TGTGCCATCGGGACTAGCGGGAGTCGGTACAATGAGCAGTTCTTC; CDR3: CAIGTSGSRYNEQFF
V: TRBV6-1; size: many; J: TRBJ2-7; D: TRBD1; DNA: TGTGCCAGCAGAGAAATTGACAGGGTGTCCCACGAGCAGTACTTC; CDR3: CASREIDRVSHEQYF
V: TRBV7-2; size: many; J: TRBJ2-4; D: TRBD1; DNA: TGTGCCAGCAGCTTAATGAGACAGGGCGTAAAAGCCAAAAACATTCAGTACTTC; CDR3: CASSLMRQGVKAKNIQYF
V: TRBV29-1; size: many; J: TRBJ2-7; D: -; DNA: TGCAGCGTTGACCCCGACGGTGGGCGAGGAGAGCAGTACTTC; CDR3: CSVDPDGGRGEQYF
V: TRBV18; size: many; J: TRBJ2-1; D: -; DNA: TGTGCCAGCTCACCAAGTATGCGGACTGAGCAGTTCTTC; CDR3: CASSPSMRTEQFF
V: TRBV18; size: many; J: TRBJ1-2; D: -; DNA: TGTGCCAGCTCACCAAGCCGTGAGGGCGGCTATGGCTACACCTTC; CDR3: CASSPSREGGYGYTF
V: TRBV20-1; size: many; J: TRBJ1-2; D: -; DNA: TGCAGTGCTAGGGAGGAGAGGATTCGCGGCTACACCTTC; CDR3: CSAREERIRGYTF
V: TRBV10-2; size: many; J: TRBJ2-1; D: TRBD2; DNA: TGCGCCAGCAGTGAGCCGACTAGCGGGAGAAACAATGAGCAGTTCTTC; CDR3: CASSEPTSGRNNEQFF